This T cell receptor (beta chain) is drawn from a study of blood T cell repertoires in COVID-19. Across the study: Acute and convalescent COVID-19 specimens originated in the United States, Italy and Spain. PBMCs, B-cell-depleted T cells, or T cells were the source of the cDNA or gDNA that made up the material.

Authors' processing steps: Estimation of nucleated cell counts was performed using reference gene primer amplification. Only in-frame clones appear in the TCRdb table, and some are missing; sequencing was by immunoSEQ multiplex PCR. The DNA was the basis for D and trimming; V, J and clone size are from that table. Here the sample spans over 200,000 clones, about 88% being singletons. Germline V gene data show CDR1 as LNHNV and CDR2 as YYDKDF (reference sequence). The CDR3 length is 18 residues. V lost 0 bases, J lost 4 bases, and 7 bases stayed unmatched. The receptor was derived from a woman aged 60 to 75 with acute or convalescent COVID-19. The sequencing sample was made of peripheral blood. V and J are TRBV15 and TRBJ1-3; 12 bases line up with TRBD1. The CDR3 nucleotides are TGTGCCACCAGCAGAGATTTTGCGGGACAGGGGGCCGGAAACACCATATATTTT. It encodes CATSRDFAGQGAGNTIYF.